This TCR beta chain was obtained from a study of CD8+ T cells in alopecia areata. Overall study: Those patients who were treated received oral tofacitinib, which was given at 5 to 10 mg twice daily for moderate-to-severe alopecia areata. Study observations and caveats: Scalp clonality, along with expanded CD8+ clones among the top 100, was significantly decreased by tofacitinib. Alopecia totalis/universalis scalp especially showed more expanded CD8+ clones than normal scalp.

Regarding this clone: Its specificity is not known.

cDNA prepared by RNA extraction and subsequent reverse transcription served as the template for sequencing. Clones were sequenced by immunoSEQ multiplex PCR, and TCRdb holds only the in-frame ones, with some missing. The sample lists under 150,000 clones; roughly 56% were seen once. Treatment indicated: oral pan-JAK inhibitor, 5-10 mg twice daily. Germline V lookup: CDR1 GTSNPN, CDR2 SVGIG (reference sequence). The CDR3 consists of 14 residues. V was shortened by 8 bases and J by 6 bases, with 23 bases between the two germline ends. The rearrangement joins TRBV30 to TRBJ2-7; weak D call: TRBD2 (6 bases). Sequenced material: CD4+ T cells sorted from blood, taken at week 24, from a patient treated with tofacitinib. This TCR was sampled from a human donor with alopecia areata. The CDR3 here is CALGARGKLGEQYF. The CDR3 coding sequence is TGTGCCCTCGGAGCTCGGGGGAAACTTGGCGAGCAGTACTTC.